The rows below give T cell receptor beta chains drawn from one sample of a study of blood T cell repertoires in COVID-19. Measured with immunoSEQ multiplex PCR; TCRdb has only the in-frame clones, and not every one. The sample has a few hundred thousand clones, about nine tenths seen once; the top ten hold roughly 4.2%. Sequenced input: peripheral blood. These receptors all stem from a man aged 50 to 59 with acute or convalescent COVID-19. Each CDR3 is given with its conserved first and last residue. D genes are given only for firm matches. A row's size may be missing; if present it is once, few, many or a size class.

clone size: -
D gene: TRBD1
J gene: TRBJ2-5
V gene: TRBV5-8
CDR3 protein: CASSLGQGLGEETQYF
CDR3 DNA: TGTGCCAGCAGCTTGGGACAGGGTTTAGGCGAAGAGACCCAGTACTTC

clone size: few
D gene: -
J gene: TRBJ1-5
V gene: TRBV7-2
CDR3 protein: CASSSMTWSSNQPQHF
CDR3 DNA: TGTGCCAGCAGCTCAATGACATGGTCGAGCAATCAGCCCCAGCATTTT

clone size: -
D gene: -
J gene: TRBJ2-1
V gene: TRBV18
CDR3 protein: CASSPSTGINEQFF
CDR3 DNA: TGTGCCAGCTCACCTTCCACAGGGATCAATGAGCAGTTCTTC

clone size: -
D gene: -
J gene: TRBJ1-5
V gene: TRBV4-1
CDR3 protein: CASSQDGGNNQPQHF
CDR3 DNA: TGCGCCAGCAGCCAAGACGGGGGAAACAATCAGCCCCAGCATTTT

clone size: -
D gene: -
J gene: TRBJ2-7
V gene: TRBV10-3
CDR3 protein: CAISESTGSYEQYF
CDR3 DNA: TGTGCCATCAGTGAGTCGACAGGTTCCTACGAGCAGTACTTC

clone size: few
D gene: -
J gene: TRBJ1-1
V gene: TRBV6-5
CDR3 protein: CASSYDREAFF
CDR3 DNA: TGTGCCAGCAGTTACGACAGGGAAGCTTTCTTT

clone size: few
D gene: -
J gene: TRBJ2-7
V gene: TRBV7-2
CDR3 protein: CASSLSAASYEQYF
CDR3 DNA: TGTGCCAGCAGCTTAAGTGCAGCGTCCTACGAGCAGTACTTC

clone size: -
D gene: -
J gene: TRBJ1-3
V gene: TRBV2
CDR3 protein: CASRETGLAGNTIYF
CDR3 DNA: TGTGCCAGCAGGGAGACAGGTTTGGCTGGAAACACCATATATTTT

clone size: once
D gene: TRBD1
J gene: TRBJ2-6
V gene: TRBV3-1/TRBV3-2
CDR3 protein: CASSHLDRVNSGANVLTF
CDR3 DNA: TGTGCCAGCAGCCATCTGGACAGGGTAAACTCTGGGGCCAACGTCCTGACTTTC

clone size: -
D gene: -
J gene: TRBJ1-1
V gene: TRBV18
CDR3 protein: CASSPPLGRGGAFF
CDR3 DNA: TGTGCCAGCTCACCACCACTAGGCCGGGGGGGAGCTTTCTTT

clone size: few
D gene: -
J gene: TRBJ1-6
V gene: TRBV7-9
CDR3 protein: CASSPSRSPLHF
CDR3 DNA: TGTGCCAGCAGCCCTTCTCGTTCACCCCTCCACTTT

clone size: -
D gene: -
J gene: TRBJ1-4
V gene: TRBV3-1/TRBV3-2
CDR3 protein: CASSQATNEKLFF
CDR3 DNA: TGTGCCAGCAGCCAAGCGACTAATGAAAAACTGTTTTTT

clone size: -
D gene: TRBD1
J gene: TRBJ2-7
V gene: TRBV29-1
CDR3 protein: CSVGQGSSYEQYF
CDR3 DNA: TGCAGCGTTGGACAGGGATCTTCCTACGAGCAGTACTTC

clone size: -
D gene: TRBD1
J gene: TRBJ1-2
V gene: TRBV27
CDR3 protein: CASSDTGTAPYGYTF
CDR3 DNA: TGTGCCAGCAGTGATACCGGGACAGCTCCCTATGGCTACACCTTC

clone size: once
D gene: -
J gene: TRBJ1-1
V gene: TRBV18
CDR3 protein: CASSGGHPNTEAFF
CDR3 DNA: TGTGCCAGCTCAGGGGGACACCCTAACACTGAAGCTTTCTTT

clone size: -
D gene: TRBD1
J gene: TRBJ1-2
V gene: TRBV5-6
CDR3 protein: CASTIWGRGRYGYTF
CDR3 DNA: TGTGCCAGCACTATATGGGGCAGGGGGCGGTATGGCTACACCTTC

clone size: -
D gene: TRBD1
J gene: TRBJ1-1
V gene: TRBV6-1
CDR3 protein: CASSEAGTAMNTEAFF
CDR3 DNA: TGTGCCAGCAGTGAGGCCGGGACAGCCATGAACACTGAAGCTTTCTTT

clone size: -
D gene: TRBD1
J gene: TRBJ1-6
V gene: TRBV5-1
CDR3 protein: CASRPQGQYNSPLHF
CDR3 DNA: TGCGCCAGCAGACCTCAGGGACAGTATAATTCACCCCTCCACTTT

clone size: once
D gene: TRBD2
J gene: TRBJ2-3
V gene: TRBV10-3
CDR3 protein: CAISALFAGGTDTQYF
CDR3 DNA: TGTGCCATCAGTGCCCTTTTCGCGGGGGGCACAGATACGCAGTATTTT

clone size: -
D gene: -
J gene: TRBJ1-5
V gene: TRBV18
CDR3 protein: CASSPAAGGVNQPQHF
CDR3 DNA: TGTGCCAGCTCACCAGCCGCGGGAGGGGTTAATCAGCCCCAGCATTTT

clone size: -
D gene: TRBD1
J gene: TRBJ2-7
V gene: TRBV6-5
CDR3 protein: CASSIGTGSYEQYF
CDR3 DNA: TGTGCCAGCAGTATCGGGACAGGGTCCTACGAGCAGTACTTC

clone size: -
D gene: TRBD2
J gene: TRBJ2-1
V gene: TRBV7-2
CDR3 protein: CASSFRLAGGAEQFF
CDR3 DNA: TGTGCCAGCAGCTTTCGGCTAGCGGGGGGTGCTGAGCAGTTCTTC

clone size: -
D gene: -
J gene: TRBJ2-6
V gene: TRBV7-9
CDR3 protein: CASSLAGAGANVLTF
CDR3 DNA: TGTGCCAGCAGCTTAGCAGGGGCTGGGGCCAACGTCCTGACTTTC

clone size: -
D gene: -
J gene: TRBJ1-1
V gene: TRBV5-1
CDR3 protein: CASSFTVNTEAFF
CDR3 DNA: TGCGCCAGCAGCTTTACAGTGAACACTGAAGCTTTCTTT

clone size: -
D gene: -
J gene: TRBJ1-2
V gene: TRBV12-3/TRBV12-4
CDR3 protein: CASSFQGTGYTF
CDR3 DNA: TGTGCCAGCAGTTTCCAGGGTACGGGCTACACCTTC

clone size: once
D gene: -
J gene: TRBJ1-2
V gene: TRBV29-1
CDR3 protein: CSVYTLDSNYGYTF
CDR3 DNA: TGCAGCGTCTACACCTTAGACTCCAACTATGGCTACACCTTC

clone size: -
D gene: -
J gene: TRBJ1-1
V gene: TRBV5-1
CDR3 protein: CASSSRGGGTEAFF
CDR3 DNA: TGCGCCAGCAGCTCCAGGGGTGGGGGCACTGAAGCTTTCTTT

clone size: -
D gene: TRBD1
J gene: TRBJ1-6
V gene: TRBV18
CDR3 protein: CASSPPGQTVSPLHF
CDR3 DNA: TGTGCCAGCTCACCACCGGGACAGACAGTTTCACCCCTCCACTTT

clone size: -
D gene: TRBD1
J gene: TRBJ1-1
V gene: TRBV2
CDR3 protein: CASSPRQGVMNTEAFF
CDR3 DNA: TGTGCCAGCAGTCCACGACAGGGAGTCATGAACACTGAAGCTTTCTTT

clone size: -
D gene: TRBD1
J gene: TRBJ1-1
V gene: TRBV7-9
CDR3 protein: CASSLDRVSTEAFF
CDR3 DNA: TGTGCCAGCAGCCTCGACAGGGTAAGCACTGAAGCTTTCTTT

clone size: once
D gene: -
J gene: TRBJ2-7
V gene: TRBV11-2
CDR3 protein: CASSFSGGRSSYEQYF
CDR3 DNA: TGTGCCAGCAGCTTCAGTGGGGGCCGCAGCTCCTACGAGCAGTACTTC

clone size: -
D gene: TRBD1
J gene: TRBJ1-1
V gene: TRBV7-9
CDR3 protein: CASSLEGAGAEAFF
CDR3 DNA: TGTGCCAGCAGCTTAGAGGGGGCTGGGGCTGAAGCTTTCTTT

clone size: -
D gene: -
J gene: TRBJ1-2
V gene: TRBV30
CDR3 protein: CAWRWTADGYTF
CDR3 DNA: TGTGCCTGGAGATGGACAGCGGATGGCTACACCTTC

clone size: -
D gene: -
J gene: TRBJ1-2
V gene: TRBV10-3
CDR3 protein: CAISEGLAGAKGYTF
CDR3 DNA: TGTGCCATCAGTGAGGGCCTGGCGGGGGCGAAAGGCTACACCTTC

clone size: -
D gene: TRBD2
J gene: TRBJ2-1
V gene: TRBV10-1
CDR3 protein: CASSPWSSGEQFF
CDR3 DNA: TGCGCCAGCAGCCCCTGGTCTAGCGGTGAGCAGTTCTTC

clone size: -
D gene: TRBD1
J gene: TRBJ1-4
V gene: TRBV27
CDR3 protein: CASSFAGGEKLFF
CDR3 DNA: TGTGCCAGCAGTTTTGCAGGGGGTGAAAAACTGTTTTTT

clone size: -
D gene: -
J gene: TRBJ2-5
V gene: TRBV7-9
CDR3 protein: CASSPQVPETQYF
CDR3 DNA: TGTGCCAGCAGCCCACAGGTACCCGAGACCCAGTACTTC

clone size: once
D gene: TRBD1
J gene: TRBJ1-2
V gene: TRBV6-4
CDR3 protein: CASKRTGDYGYTF
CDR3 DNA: TGTGCCAGCAAGAGGACAGGAGACTATGGCTACACCTTC

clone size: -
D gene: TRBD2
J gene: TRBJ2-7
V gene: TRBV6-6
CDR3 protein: CASSYSPSGGMYEQYF
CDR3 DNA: TGTGCCAGCAGTTACTCGCCCAGCGGGGGGATGTACGAGCAGTACTTC

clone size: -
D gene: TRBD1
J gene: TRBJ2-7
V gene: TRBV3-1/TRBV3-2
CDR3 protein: CASSLTGTATYEQYF
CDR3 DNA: TGTGCCAGCAGTCTGACCGGGACAGCAACCTACGAGCAGTACTTC

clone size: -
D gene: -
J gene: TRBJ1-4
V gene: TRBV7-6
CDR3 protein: CASSLGGPVPTNEKLFF
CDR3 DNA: TGTGCCAGCAGCTTAGGTGGGCCAGTGCCAACTAATGAAAAACTGTTTTTT

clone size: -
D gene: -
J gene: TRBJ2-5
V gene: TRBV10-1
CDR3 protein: CASSGPSQETQYF
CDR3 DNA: TGCGCCAGCAGTGGCCCCAGCCAAGAGACCCAGTACTTC

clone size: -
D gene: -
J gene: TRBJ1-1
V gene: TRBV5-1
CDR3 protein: CASSLEGGSTEAFF
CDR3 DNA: TGCGCCAGCAGCTTAGAAGGAGGGAGCACTGAAGCTTTCTTT

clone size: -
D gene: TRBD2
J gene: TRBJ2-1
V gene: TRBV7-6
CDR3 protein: CASSPTSASSYNEQFF
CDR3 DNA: TGTGCCAGCAGCCCTACTAGCGCGAGCTCCTACAATGAGCAGTTCTTC

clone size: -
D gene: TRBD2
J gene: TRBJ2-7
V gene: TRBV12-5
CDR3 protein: CASGSTSGALRSYEQYF
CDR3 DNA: TGTGCTAGTGGCTCAACTAGCGGGGCGCTGCGCTCCTACGAGCAGTACTTC

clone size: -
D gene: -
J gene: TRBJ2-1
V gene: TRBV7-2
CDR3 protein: CASSFSRVEQFF
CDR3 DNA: TGTGCCAGCAGCTTTAGCAGGGTTGAGCAGTTCTTC

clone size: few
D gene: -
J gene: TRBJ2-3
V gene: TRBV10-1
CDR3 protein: CASSEAGAGTDTQYF
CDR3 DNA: TGCGCCAGCAGTGAGGCCGGCGCGGGGACAGATACGCAGTATTTT

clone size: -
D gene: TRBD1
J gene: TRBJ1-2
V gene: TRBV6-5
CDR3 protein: CASSPGTGGRSGYTF
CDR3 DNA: TGTGCCAGCAGTCCCGGGACAGGGGGCCGTAGTGGCTACACCTTC

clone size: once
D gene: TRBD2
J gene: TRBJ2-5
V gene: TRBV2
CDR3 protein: CASSRVLAGRQETQYF
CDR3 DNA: TGTGCCAGCAGTAGGGTACTAGCGGGGAGGCAAGAGACCCAGTACTTC

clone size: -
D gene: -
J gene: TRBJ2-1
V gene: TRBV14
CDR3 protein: CASSPRTARVEQFF
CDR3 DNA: TGTGCCAGCAGCCCGAGGACAGCTCGGGTTGAGCAGTTCTTC

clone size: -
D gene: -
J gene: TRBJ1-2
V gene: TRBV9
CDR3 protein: CASRTQGAKGYGYTF
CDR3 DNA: TGTGCCAGCCGCACTCAGGGTGCGAAAGGCTATGGCTACACCTTC

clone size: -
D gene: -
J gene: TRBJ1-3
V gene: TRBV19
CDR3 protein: CASSKGHSGNTIYF
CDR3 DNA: TGTGCCAGTAGTAAGGGACACTCTGGAAACACCATATATTTT